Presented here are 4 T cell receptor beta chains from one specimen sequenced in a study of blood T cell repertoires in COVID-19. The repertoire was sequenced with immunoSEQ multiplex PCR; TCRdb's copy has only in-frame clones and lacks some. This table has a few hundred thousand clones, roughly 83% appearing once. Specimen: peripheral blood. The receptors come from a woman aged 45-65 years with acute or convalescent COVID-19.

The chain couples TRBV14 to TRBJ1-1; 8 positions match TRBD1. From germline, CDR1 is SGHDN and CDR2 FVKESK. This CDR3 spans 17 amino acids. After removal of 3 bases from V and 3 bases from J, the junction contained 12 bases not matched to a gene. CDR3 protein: CASSHNTATGEDTEAFF. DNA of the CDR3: TGTGCCAGCAGCCACAATACCGCGACAGGGGAGGACACTGAAGCTTTCTTT.

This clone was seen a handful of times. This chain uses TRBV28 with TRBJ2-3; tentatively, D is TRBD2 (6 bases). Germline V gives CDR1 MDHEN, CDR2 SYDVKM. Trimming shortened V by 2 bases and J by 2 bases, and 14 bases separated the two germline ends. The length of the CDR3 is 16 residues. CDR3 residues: CASSLRGGDFTDTQYF. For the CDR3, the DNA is TGTGCCAGCAGTTTACGGGGTGGGGACTTCACAGATACGCAGTATTTT.

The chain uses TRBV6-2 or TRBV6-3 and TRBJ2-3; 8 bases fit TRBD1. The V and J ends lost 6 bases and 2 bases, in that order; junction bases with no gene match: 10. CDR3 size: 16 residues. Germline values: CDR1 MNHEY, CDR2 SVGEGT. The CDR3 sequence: CASSPGTGRHTDTQYF. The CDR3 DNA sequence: TGTGCCAGCAGCCCTGGGACAGGTCGACACACAGATACGCAGTATTTT.

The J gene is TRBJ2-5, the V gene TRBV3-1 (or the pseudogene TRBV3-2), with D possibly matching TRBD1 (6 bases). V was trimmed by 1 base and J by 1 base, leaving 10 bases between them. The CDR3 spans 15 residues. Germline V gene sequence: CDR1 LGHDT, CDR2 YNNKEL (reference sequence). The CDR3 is CASSQANRVQETQYF. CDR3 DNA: TGTGCCAGCAGCCAAGCAAACAGGGTCCAAGAGACCCAGTACTTC.